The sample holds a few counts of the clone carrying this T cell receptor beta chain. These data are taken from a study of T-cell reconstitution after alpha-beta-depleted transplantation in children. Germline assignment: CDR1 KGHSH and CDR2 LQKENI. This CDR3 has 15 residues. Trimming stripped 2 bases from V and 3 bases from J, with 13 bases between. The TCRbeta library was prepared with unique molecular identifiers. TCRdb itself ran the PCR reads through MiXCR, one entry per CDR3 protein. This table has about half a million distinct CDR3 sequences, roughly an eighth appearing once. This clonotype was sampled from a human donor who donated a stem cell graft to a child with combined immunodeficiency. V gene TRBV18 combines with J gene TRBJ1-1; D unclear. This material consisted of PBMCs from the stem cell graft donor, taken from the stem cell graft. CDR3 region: CASSPVRAGDTEAFF. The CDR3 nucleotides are TGTGCCAGCTCACCAGTACGGGCTGGGGACACTGAAGCTTTCTTT.